A single sample gave rise to the 22 T cell receptor beta chains below, sequenced in a study of T cells in women clearing cervical HPV infection. Measured with immunoSEQ multiplex PCR; TCRdb has only the in-frame clones, and not every one. The listing records roughly 50,000 clones. Sequenced input: blood buffy coat. These receptors all stem from a woman between 18 and 70 years old with a cervical HPV16 infection that either progressed to CIN3+ or cleared (not recorded which).

Points on this clone: The read ends 3 residues before the CDR3 terminus; that terminus is restored from the germline J gene. This sequence joins TRBV20-1 and TRBJ2-7; 12 positions match TRBD2. J was trimmed by 2 bases and V by 1 base; bases with no gene match: 0. Germline values: CDR1 DFQATT, CDR2 SNEGSKA (reference sequence). CDR3 size: 14 residues. CDR3 DNA, as far as it was read: TGCAGTGCTAGAGGACTAGCGGGAGCCTACGAG. It encodes CSARGLAGAYE. The CDR3 as a whole reads CSARGLAGAYEQYF.

Details on this clone: The CDR3 extends 3 residues past the end of the read, so its final part is completed from the germline J gene. The chain joins TRBV7-2 to TRBJ2-7, with 9 bases matching TRBD2. CDR3 length: 15 amino acids. Trimming cost V 1 base and J 6 bases; bases outside gene matches: 7. In germline, CDR1 is SGHTA, CDR2 FQGNSA. CDR3 amino acids: CASSLVSGSGREQYF. The part of the CDR3 DNA that was read is TGTGCCAGCAGCTTAGTTAGCGGGAGTGGACGCGAG.

Note on this clone: The read ends 3 residues before the CDR3 terminus; that terminus is restored from the germline J gene. The chain joins TRBV30 to TRBJ1-2; tentative D call: TRBD1 (6 bases). CDR1 GTSNPN and CDR2 SVGIG come from the germline V gene (reference sequence). The CDR3 is made up of 13 amino acids. The CDR3 DNA, read in part, is TGTGCCTGGAGTAAGGGACATCGGTACGAC. It yields the protein CAWSKGHRYD. The entire CDR3 reads CAWSKGHRYDYTF.

As concerns this clone: Relative to the germline gene, one junction end is altered; a read error may explain this. The read finishes 3 residues shy of the CDR3 end, and the germline J gene is used to complete it. V and J are TRBV7-7 and TRBJ2-1; possibly TRBD2 for D (6 bases). CDR1 and CDR2 from the germline V gene are SSHAT and FNYEAQ (reference sequence). The CDR3 is made up of 13 amino acids. The CDR3 DNA, read in part, is TGTGCTAGCAGCTTATCAATGGGGGGTGAG. Protein product: CASSLSMGGE. The full CDR3 protein reads CASSLSMGGEQFF.

In the case of this clone: The read ends 3 residues early relative to the CDR3; the germline J gene fills the gap. The chain couples TRBV18 to TRBJ2-7; 8 bases are a match to TRBD1. This CDR3 is 14 amino acids long. CDR1 and CDR2 from the germline V gene are KGHSH and LQKENI. Germline trimming cut 8 bases from V and 1 base from J; bases unmatched to any gene: 7. CDR3 residues: CASTADRASYEQYF. Partial CDR3 DNA: TGTGCCAGCACCGCGGACAGGGCATCCTACGAG.

Concerning this clone: The read is 3 residues too short to cover the CDR3 end, so that end is filled in from the germline J gene. V gene TRBV28 combines with J gene TRBJ1-5; maybe TRBD1 (6 bases). The V gene lost 2 bases and the J gene lost 5 bases, with 10 bases spanning the gap. CDR1 and CDR2 from the germline V gene are MDHEN and SYDVKM. The CDR3 consists of 14 residues. The sequenced CDR3 bases are TGTGCCAGCAGTTTAGGGGGGGCCCATCAGCCC. Protein: CASSLGGAHQP. The whole CDR3 protein reads CASSLGGAHQPQHF.

With respect to this clone: The read is 3 residues too short to cover the CDR3 end, so that end is filled in from the germline J gene. The V call is TRBV6-2 or TRBV6-3, the J call TRBJ2-1, with 7 positions matching TRBD1. V trimming: 7 bases; J trimming: 4 bases; junction bases outside the gene matches: 10. Germline values: CDR1 MNHEY, CDR2 SVGEGT. This CDR3 is 15 amino acids long. The CDR3 loop is CASTSTGTEYNEQFF. CDR3 DNA, as far as it was read: TGTGCCAGCACTTCAACCGGGACAGAATACAATGAG.

On this clone itself: The read gets to within 3 residues of the CDR3 end, and the germline J gene fills in the rest. V is TRBV7-3 and J is TRBJ2-1; the D gene could be TRBD1 or TRBD2 (6 bases each). V dropped 6 bases and J dropped 8 bases, with 20 bases sitting between them. From germline, CDR1 is SGHTA and CDR2 FQGTGA. The length of the CDR3 is 15 residues. CDR3 bases read: TGTGCCAGCAGTTTAGGGGGGTCCTACAATGATGAG. Amino acid sequence: CASSLGGSYNDE. The CDR3, in full, reads CASSLGGSYNDEQFF.

A note on this clone: Read data end 3 residues before the CDR3 end; the end is taken from the germline J gene. The J gene is TRBJ2-2, the V gene TRBV18; D is possibly TRBD1 (5 bases). V dropped 6 bases and J dropped 6 bases, with 8 bases sitting between them. The germline gives CDR1 KGHSH, CDR2 LQKENI. The CDR3 length is 12 residues. CDR3 sequence: CASSYRSGELFF. CDR3 DNA (partial): TGTGCCAGCTCTTACAGGTCCGGGGAG.

Turning to this clone: Coverage ceases 3 residues before the CDR3 finishes, and the germline J gene fills in the end. The V and J genes are TRBV30 and TRBJ1-3; the D is unclear. The germline V and J ends were trimmed by 0 bases and 8 bases, with 8 bases remaining between them. There are 12 residues in the CDR3. CDR1 is GTSNPN, CDR2 SVGIG, per germline (reference sequence). CDR3 DNA (partial): TGTGCCTGGAGTGTACTTGAATACACC. As protein: CAWSVLEYT. The whole CDR3 sequence reads CAWSVLEYTIYF. The variable domain in full, with the rest retrieved from reference TRBV30 and TRBJ1-3, is SQTIHQWPATLVQPVGSPLSLECTVEGTSNPNLYWYRQAAGRGLQLLFYSVGIGQISSEVPQNLSASRPQDRQFILSSKKLLLSDSGFYLCAWSVLEYTIYFGEGSWLTVV.

Remarks on this clone: Sequencing ends 3 residues short of the CDR3 end; the germline J gene provides the rest. Other DNA sequences in the sample encode the same CDR3. J is TRBJ2-7 and V is TRBV18; 10 bases are a match to TRBD2. V lost 3 bases to trimming and J lost 3 bases; unmatched junction nucleotides: 14. The CDR3 has 18 amino acids. Per the germline V gene, CDR1 is KGHSH and CDR2 is LQKENI. The CDR3 reads CASSPPGSSGRGGYEQYF. Incomplete CDR3 DNA: TGTGCCAGCTCACCCCCCGGGTCTAGCGGGAGAGGAGGCTACGAG. The entire variable domain, with the rest obtained from reference TRBV18 and TRBJ2-7, is as follows: NAGVMQNPRHLVRRRGQEARLRCSPMKGHSHVYWYRQLPEEGLKFMVYLQKENIIDESGMPKERFSAEFPKEGPSILRIQQVVRGDSAAYFCASSPPGSSGRGGYEQYFGPGTRLTVT.

In regard to this clone: The read stops 3 residues short of the end of the CDR3; the missing end is completed from the germline J gene. The chain couples TRBV2 to TRBJ1-1, with D unresolved. In germline, CDR1 is SNHLY, CDR2 FYNNEI. Trimming removed 1 base from V and 4 bases from J, with 10 bases in between. The CDR3 contains 14 residues. The covered CDR3 bases are TGTGCCAGCAGTGAAGATACGGGGATCACTGAA. Translated, it gives CASSEDTGITE. The whole CDR3 reads CASSEDTGITEAFF.

About this clone itself: Read sequence stops 3 residues before the CDR3 end, and the germline J gene provides the missing end. V usage is TRBV19 and J usage is TRBJ2-3; tentative D call: TRBD2 (5 bases). Trimming removed 1 base at V and 8 bases at J, with 13 bases between. Germline CDR1 reads LNHDA; CDR2 reads SQIVND (reference sequence). The CDR3 has 14 amino acids. The covered CDR3 bases are TGTGCCAGTAGTATAGTAGAGGGTCTCGGTACG. It is translated as CASSIVEGLGT. In full, the CDR3 reads CASSIVEGLGTQYF.

As for this clone: The CDR3 extends 3 residues past the end of the read, so its final part is completed from the germline J gene. The chain joins TRBV7-9 to TRBJ1-6; TRBD1 might be the D (6 bases). CDR3 length equals 15 residues. Germline CDR1 and CDR2: SEHNR and FQNEAQ (reference sequence). Trimming removed 5 bases from V and 0 bases from J, with 8 bases in between. The covered CDR3 bases are TGTGCCAGCAGCCAGGGGAGCTCCTATAATTCACCC. This sequence encodes CASSQGSSYNSP. The full CDR3 sequence reads CASSQGSSYNSPLHF.

Note on this clone: At one of its ends the junction is not consistent with the germline gene, which may arise from a read error. Read coverage stops 3 residues before the CDR3 terminus; the germline J gene supplies the remainder. The same CDR3 also results from other DNA sequences found in this sample. V usage is TRBV7-7 and J usage is TRBJ1-6; the D gene is possibly TRBD1 (5 bases). This CDR3 region has 14 residues. The germline V gene has CDR1 SSHAT and CDR2 FNYEAQ (reference sequence). CDR3 residues: CASSLGQGGSPLHF. CDR3 DNA, as far as it was read: TGTGCTAGCAGCTTAGGCCAGGGCGGATCACCC. The variable domain in full, with the rest retrieved from reference TRBV7-7 and TRBJ1-6, is GAGVSQSPRYKVTKRGQDVTLRCDPISSHATLYWYQQALGQGPEFLTYFNYEAQPDKSGLPSDRFSAERPEGSISTLTIQRTEQRDSAMYRCASSLGQGGSPLHFGNGTRLTVT.

Concerning this clone itself: The CDR3 end is not reached by the read, which stops 3 residues before it; the germline J gene fills it in. The genes are TRBV7-6 and TRBJ2-2; TRBD1 agrees at 11 bases. The length of the CDR3 is 17 residues. CDR1 and CDR2 (germline): SGHVS, FNYEAQ. The CDR3 is CASSWGQGVSGANVLFF. Partial CDR3 DNA: TGTGCCAGCAGCTGGGGACAGGGGGTCTCTGGGGCCAACGTG.

Concerning this clone itself: The CDR3 end is not reached by the read, which stops 3 residues before it; the germline J gene fills it in. The gene calls are TRBV20-1 and TRBJ2-2; 14 bases fit TRBD2. The CDR3 consists of 16 residues. J was trimmed by 6 bases and V by 1 base; bases with no gene match: 4. Germline CDR1 reads DFQATT; CDR2 reads SNEGSKA (reference sequence). This CDR3 reads CSARGEGLAGAGELFF. The DNA read from the CDR3 is TGCAGTGCTAGAGGGGAGGGACTAGCGGGAGCCGGGGAG.

On this clone itself: Read data end 3 residues before the CDR3 end; the end is taken from the germline J gene. The chain couples TRBV30 to TRBJ2-5; weak D call: TRBD2 (6 bases). The CDR3 contains 15 residues. The germline V and J ends were trimmed by 4 bases and 1 base, with 16 bases remaining between them. The germline V gene has CDR1 GTSNPN and CDR2 SVGIG (reference sequence). The CDR3 loop reads CAWTPLPGLQETQYF. CDR3 bases read: TGTGCCTGGACCCCCCTACCGGGACTCCAAGAGACC.

Concerning this clone itself: One end of the junction varies from germline; a read error may be responsible. The CDR3 is cut off 3 residues early in the read; its end comes from the germline J gene. Additional DNA sequences in this sample encode the identical CDR3. The chain has TRBV7-6 and TRBJ1-3; D remains ambiguous. This CDR3 has 16 amino acids. From germline, CDR1 is SGHVS and CDR2 FNYEAQ. CDR3 sequence: CASSLGGLYSGNTIYF. The DNA read from the CDR3 is TGTGCCAGCAGCTTAGGAGGACTTTACTCTGGAAACACG.

Concerning this clone itself: Read coverage stops 3 residues before the CDR3 terminus; the germline J gene supplies the remainder. The chain uses TRBV6-2 or TRBV6-3 and TRBJ2-2, with D possibly being TRBD2 (5 bases). Germline CDR1 is MNHEY and CDR2 is SVGEGT. V was cut by 6 bases and J by 6 bases, with 8 bases left in between. This CDR3 is 12 amino acids long. The CDR3 here is CASSPGAGELFF. The part of the CDR3 DNA that was read is TGTGCCAGCAGCCCCGGGGCCGGGGAG.

On this clone: The read ends 3 residues before the CDR3 terminus; that terminus is restored from the germline J gene. The chain joins TRBV6-2 or TRBV6-3 to TRBJ1-5; weak D call: TRBD1 (5 bases). Germline CDR1 reads MNHEY; CDR2 reads SVGEGT. There are 14 residues in the CDR3. V was cut by 7 bases and J by 1 base, with 11 bases left in between. The DNA read from the CDR3 is TGTGCCAGCACCGCCTGGGGCAGCAATCAGCCC. Its protein product is CASTAWGSNQP. The complete CDR3 protein is CASTAWGSNQPQHF.

About this clone itself: Read coverage stops 3 residues before the CDR3 terminus; the germline J gene supplies the remainder. The chain joins TRBV7-9 to TRBJ1-4; D is possibly TRBD1 (5 bases). The CDR3 length is 15 residues. Trimming cost V 1 base and J 4 bases, with 10 bases left between them. Germline CDR1 SEHNR, CDR2 FQNEAQ (reference sequence). The covered CDR3 bases are TGTGCCAGCAGCTTAGTCGTTCAGGGTAATGAAAAA. Residues: CASSLVVQGNEK. From start to end, the CDR3 is CASSLVVQGNEKLFF. Supplemented by reference TRBV7-9 and TRBJ1-4, the full variable domain reads DTGVSQNPRHKITKRGQNVTFRCDPISEHNRLYWYRQTLGQGPEFLTYFQNEAQLEKSRLLSDRFSAERPKGSFSTLEIQRTEQGDSAMYLCASSLVVQGNEKLFFGSGTQLSVL.